The 26 T cell receptor beta chains in this list originate from one sample, sequenced in a study of blood T cells in healthy people across ages. A second roughly 6 to 12 cycle PCR used barcoded and J-beta primers. TCRdb fed the 5' RACE reads into MiXCR, producing one record per CDR3 protein. The sample shows hundreds of thousands of distinct CDR3 sequences, roughly 26% of them seen only once. Material: blood. Every receptor here comes from a woman older than 75 in good health.

The chain combines TRBV21-1 with TRBJ2-7; the D call TRBD1 from the table was never checked on the DNA. TRBV21-1 is classified as a pseudogene. The CDR3 runs 16 residues. The CDR3 spells CASSKEVTGLSYEQYF. CDR3 in DNA: TGTGCCAGCAGCAAAGAAGTCACAGGGCTCTCCTACGAGCAGTACTTC.

The V gene is TRBV24-1, the J gene TRBJ2-3, with 11 bases fitting TRBD1. The CDR3 is 17 residues long. Germline values: CDR1 KGHDR, CDR2 SFDVKD. J lost 6 bases, V lost 0 bases, and 7 bases had no gene match. CDR3 DNA sequence: TGTGCCACCAGTGATTTGGGGACAGGGGGTAATCTGGATACGCAGTATTTT. As protein: CATSDLGTGGNLDTQYF.

The chain has TRBV6-6 and TRBJ1-2; D uncertain. The V gene's germline CDR1 is MNHNY and CDR2 SVGAGI (reference sequence). This CDR3 has 14 residues. V dropped 5 bases and J dropped 11 bases, with 21 bases sitting between them. The CDR3 bases are TGTGCCAGCAGTCTCGACGGAACATCTTTAGGTTACACCTTC. This codes for CASSLDGTSLGYTF.

At least ten counts were recorded for this clonotype. This sequence joins TRBV7-2 and TRBJ2-1, with 7 positions matching TRBD2. The germline gives CDR1 SGHTA, CDR2 FQGNSA. The V gene end was trimmed by 10 bases and the J gene end by 6 bases; junction bases not matched to a gene: 6. CDR3 length equals 12 residues. DNA for the CDR3: TGTGCCACAGGGACTAACCGCAATGAGCAGTTCTTC. As protein: CATGTNRNEQFF.

This clonotype was observed a handful of times. The chain uses TRBV18 and TRBJ2-7; TRBD2 matches at 9 bases. The germline V gene has CDR1 KGHSH and CDR2 LQKENI. CDR3 size: 15 residues. The junction had 11 bases not matched to a gene; V was cut back by 4 bases and J by 7 bases. The CDR3 reads CASSQAGGVYNEQYF. The CDR3 nucleotides are TGTGCCAGCTCACAAGCGGGGGGCGTATACAATGAGCAGTACTTC.

This clonotype was found a few times. V usage is TRBV15 and J usage is TRBJ2-1; the D gene is possibly TRBD1 (5 bases). Germline V CDR1 and CDR2: LNHNV, YYDKDF (reference sequence). V shed 0 bases and J shed 13 bases, with 16 bases lying between them. The CDR3 length is 14 residues. CDR3 DNA: TGTGCCACCAGCAGAGAAACGACAGTACGGACCCAGTTCTTC. Its protein is CATSRETTVRTQFF.

As for this clonotype: This could be a read error, since a much larger clone is one nucleotide away. This chain connects TRBV3-1 to TRBJ1-3; TRBD1 might be the D (5 bases). This CDR3 has 15 residues. CDR1 and CDR2 from the germline V gene are LGHDT and YNNKEL (reference sequence). The CDR3 loop reads CVSSQGGTDGNTIYF. CDR3 sequence (DNA): TGTGTCAGCAGCCAAGGAGGGACCGATGGAAACACCATATATTTT. Full variable domain (remainder filled in from reference TRBV3-1 and TRBJ1-3): DTAVSQTPKYLVTQMGNDKSIKCEQNLGHDTMYWYKQDSKKFLKIMFSYNNKELIINETVPNRFSPKSPDKAHLNLHINSLELGDSAVYFCVSSQGGTDGNTIYFGEGSWLTVV.

This chain connects TRBV29-1 to TRBJ2-7, with unresolved D. The germline V gene encodes CDR1 SQVTM and CDR2 ANQGSEA. The CDR3 is 13 amino acids. Deletions cut 1 base from V and 1 base from J, with 8 bases between. CDR3 sequence: CSVEGGQSYEQYF. In DNA, the CDR3 is TGCAGCGTTGAAGGGGGTCAGTCCTACGAGCAGTACTTC.

The chain has TRBV3-1 and TRBJ1-1, with 7 bases that match TRBD1. V was pared by 5 bases and J by 1 base, with 4 bases of the junction left unmatched. The germline gives CDR1 LGHDT, CDR2 YNNKEL (reference sequence). The CDR3 has 14 amino acids. In DNA form, the CDR3 reads TGTGCCAGCAGCTACGGACAGGCGAACACTGAAGCTTTCTTT. Residues: CASSYGQANTEAFF.

This clonotype was counted a single time. This chain links TRBV6-2 or TRBV6-3 with TRBJ2-5; the match to TRBD2 covers 12 bases. Looked up from germline, CDR1 is MNHEY and CDR2 is SVGEGT. CDR3 length: 19 amino acids. The J segment lost 5 bases and the V segment lost 1 base, leaving 14 bases of the junction unmatched. The CDR3 is CASSYFESLAGGPEETQYF. The CDR3 nucleotides are TGTGCCAGCAGTTACTTCGAGTCGCTAGCGGGGGGGCCGGAGGAGACCCAGTACTTC.

This clonotype was seen a handful of times. This sequence joins TRBV2 and TRBJ2-7; the D is unclear. Germline CDR1 reads SNHLY; CDR2 reads FYNNEI. The CDR3 runs to 13 residues. With 3 bases removed from V and 2 bases from J, the gap between germline ends came to 8 bases. CDR3: CASSDVTTYEQYF. Written as DNA, the CDR3 is TGTGCCAGCAGTGACGTAACGACCTACGAGCAGTACTTC.

This clonotype was picked up many times. The V and J genes are TRBV20-1 and TRBJ2-4, with 7 nucleotides matching TRBD1. J was trimmed by 0 bases and V by 6 bases; bases with no gene match: 8. The CDR3 is 15 residues long. Germline values: CDR1 DFQATT, CDR2 SNEGSKA (reference sequence). As DNA, the CDR3 is TGCAGTGCCCAGACAGGGTTTCTAGCCAAAAACATTCAGTACTTC. Amino acids: CSAQTGFLAKNIQYF.

This clonotype appeared a few times. V is TRBV28 and J is TRBJ1-2, with D possibly matching TRBD1 (6 bases). The CDR3 length is 15 residues. Germline V gene data show CDR1 as MDHEN and CDR2 as SYDVKM. Trimming removed 4 bases at V and 2 bases at J, with 14 bases between. The CDR3 DNA follows: TGTGCCAGCAGTTCAAACAGGGTCCCAAACTATGGCTACACCTTC. Its protein is CASSSNRVPNYGYTF.

In this sample, this clonotype turned up many times. The gene calls are TRBV20-1 and TRBJ2-7; 10 nucleotides agree with TRBD2. CDR3 length: 14 amino acids. The germline CDR1 and CDR2 sequences are DFQATT and SNEGSKA (reference sequence). Trimming at V came to 0 bases and at J to 6 bases, leaving 5 bases not matched to a gene. In DNA, the CDR3 is TGCAGTGCTAGAGATTCTAGCGGGGGTTTCGAGCAGTACTTC. Its translation: CSARDSSGGFEQYF.

CDR3 in DNA: TGTGCCAGCAGTGAATTCAGGGGGTCAGAGACCCAGTACTTC. Protein sequence: CASSEFRGSETQYF. The rearrangement uses TRBV2 and TRBJ2-5; 7 nucleotides align to TRBD1. V dropped 2 bases and J dropped 4; count of bases not matched to a gene: 4. There are 14 residues in the CDR3. Germline V gene lookup returns CDR1 SNHLY and CDR2 FYNNEI.

This chain joins TRBV6-2 or TRBV6-3 and TRBJ2-5; D might be TRBD1 or TRBD2, each matching 5 bases. This CDR3 comprises 12 residues. From germline, CDR1 is MNHEY and CDR2 SVGEGT. Deletions cut 4 bases from V and 7 bases from J, with 10 bases between. The CDR3 coding sequence is TGTGCCAGCAGTTTCGCCGGGGCGACCCAGTACTTC. Its protein product is CASSFAGATQYF.

The V and J genes are TRBV6-2 or TRBV6-3 and TRBJ1-5; maybe TRBD1 (5 bases). The CDR3 runs 15 residues. The germline V gene has CDR1 MNHEY and CDR2 SVGEGT. The ends were cut back, 6 bases at V and 6 bases at J, with 18 bases in the middle. The CDR3 DNA is TGTGCCAGCAGGGAACGGACGGGGGTGACTCAGCCCCAGCATTTT. It translates to CASRERTGVTQPQHF.

The chain joins TRBV9 to TRBJ2-7; perhaps TRBD2 as D (7 bases). The V and J ends lost 0 bases and 4 bases respectively, with 23 bases between them. The CDR3 has 18 amino acids. Germline V CDR1 and CDR2: SGDLS, YYNGEE. In DNA, the CDR3 is TGTGCCAGCAGCGTAGCTACCGGAGGTGGCGGGGGCCGTTACGAGCAGTACTTC. It is translated as CASSVATGGGGGRYEQYF.

This clonotype was recorded many times. The V and J genes are TRBV7-2 and TRBJ1-2; D might be TRBD1 (6 bases). The ends were cut back, 5 bases at V and 3 bases at J, with 13 bases in the middle. The CDR3 contains 14 residues. From germline, CDR1 is SGHTA and CDR2 FQGNSA. The CDR3 DNA reads TGTGCCAGCAGCCCGGGGACACAATACTATGGCTACACCTTC. Amino acids: CASSPGTQYYGYTF. The whole variable domain, remainder taken from reference TRBV7-2 and TRBJ1-2, is GAGVSQSPSNKVTEKGKDVELRCDPISGHTALYWYRQSLGQGLEFLIYFQGNSAPDKSGLPSDRFSAERTGGSVSTLTIQRTQQEDSAVYLCASSPGTQYYGYTFGSGTRLTVV.

At least ten counts were recorded for this clonotype. The gene calls are TRBV6-2 or TRBV6-3 and TRBJ2-5; D unresolved. Germline V gene sequence: CDR1 MNHEY, CDR2 SVGEGT. V lost 2 bases and J lost 5, with 6 bases in between. The CDR3 loop spans 12 amino acids. CDR3 coding DNA: TGTGCCAGCAGTTACCCGCCGGAGACCCAGTACTTC. Its protein is CASSYPPETQYF.

This clonotype was seen ten or more times. The chain uses TRBV7-2 and TRBJ2-1, with TRBD2 matching 15 bases. This CDR3 region has 16 residues. Germline trimming cut 4 bases from V and 6 bases from J; bases unmatched to any gene: 4. Per the germline V gene, CDR1 is SGHTA and CDR2 is FQGNSA. The CDR3: CASSYRTSGGVNEQFF. The CDR3 coding sequence is TGTGCCAGCAGCTACCGGACTAGCGGGGGGGTCAATGAGCAGTTCTTC.

This clonotype came up many times. The chain recombines TRBV20-1 with TRBJ2-7; 9 bases fit TRBD2. Germline CDR1 and CDR2: DFQATT and SNEGSKA (reference sequence). This CDR3 region has 14 residues. V dropped 5 bases and J dropped 5; count of bases not matched to a gene: 10. This CDR3 reads CSAPHGAGGNEQYF. CDR3 sequence (DNA): TGCAGTGCTCCTCATGGAGCGGGGGGAAACGAGCAGTACTTC.

This clonotype was seen ten or more times. The rearrangement links TRBV27 to TRBJ2-7; 10 bases are shared with TRBD2. Germline assignment: CDR1 MNHEY and CDR2 SMNVEV (reference sequence). This CDR3 is built from 15 residues. Losses at the gene ends were 1 base for V and 3 bases for J; bases not matched to a gene: 3. CDR3 sequence (DNA): TGTGCCAGCAGTTTATTTGGGACTAGCGACTACGAGCAGTACTTC. As protein: CASSLFGTSDYEQYF.

This clonotype occurred many times. A single base separates this from a much larger clone, so it may be a read error. The genes are TRBV12-3 or TRBV12-4 and TRBJ2-3, with 10 bases aligning to TRBD2. The CDR3 is made up of 14 amino acids. The CDR3 here is CASITSGATDAQYF. The CDR3 DNA reads as TGTGCCAGCATCACTAGCGGGGCCACAGATGCGCAGTATTTT.

This CDR3 is CASSPGLAGGYDEQFF. The CDR3 nucleotides read TGTGCCAGCAGCCCGGGACTAGCGGGAGGTTATGATGAGCAGTTCTTC. The rearrangement uses TRBV11-3 and TRBJ2-1; TRBD2 matches at 15 bases. CDR1 SGHNT and CDR2 YENEEA come from the germline V gene. The CDR3 spans 16 residues. The V and J ends lost 5 bases and 8 bases, in that order; junction bases with no gene match: 7.

This clonotype appeared many times. V is TRBV20-1 and J is TRBJ2-7, with TRBD1 matching 8 bases. V was clipped by 1 base and J by 4 bases; unmatched bases: 9. Germline V gene sequence: CDR1 DFQATT, CDR2 SNEGSKA (reference sequence). The CDR3 has 15 amino acids. The CDR3 region has the DNA TGCAGTGCTAGAGTGGTCCCGGGACAGGTGTACGAGCAGTACTTC. The encoded protein is CSARVVPGQVYEQYF.